This T cell receptor (beta chain) was identified during a study of blood T cell repertoires in COVID-19. Study-wide context: The United States, Italy and Spain supplied acute and convalescent COVID-19 samples.

The data were produced by immunoSEQ multiplex PCR, yet TCRdb's version contains in-frame clones alone and is incomplete. This sample has approximately 210,000 clones, with roughly 84% found just once. CDR3 length: 14 residues. V shed 4 bases and J 1 base; nucleotides not matched to a gene: 3. Germline CDR1 reads LNHDA; CDR2 reads SQIVND (reference sequence). In this sample, this clone turned up a few times. Input material: peripheral blood. The chain is built from TRBV19 and TRBJ1-1, with 7 nucleotides matching TRBD1. This clonotype was sampled from an elderly woman with acute or convalescent COVID-19. The CDR3 region is CASSTGTENTEAFF. CDR3 bases: TGTGCCAGTAGTACCGGGACAGAGAACACTGAAGCTTTCTTT.